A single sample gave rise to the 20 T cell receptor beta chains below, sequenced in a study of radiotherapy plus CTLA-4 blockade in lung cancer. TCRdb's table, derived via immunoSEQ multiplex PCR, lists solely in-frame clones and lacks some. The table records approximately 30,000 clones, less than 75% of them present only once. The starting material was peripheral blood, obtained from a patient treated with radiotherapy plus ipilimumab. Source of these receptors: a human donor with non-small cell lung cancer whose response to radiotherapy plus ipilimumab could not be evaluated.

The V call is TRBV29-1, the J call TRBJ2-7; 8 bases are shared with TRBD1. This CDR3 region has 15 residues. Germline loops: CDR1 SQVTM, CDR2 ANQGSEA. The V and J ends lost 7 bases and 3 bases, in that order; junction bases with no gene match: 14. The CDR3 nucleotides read TGCAGCGCCACTAAACCGACAGGGGACGGCTACGAGCAGTACTTC. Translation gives CSATKPTGDGYEQYF.

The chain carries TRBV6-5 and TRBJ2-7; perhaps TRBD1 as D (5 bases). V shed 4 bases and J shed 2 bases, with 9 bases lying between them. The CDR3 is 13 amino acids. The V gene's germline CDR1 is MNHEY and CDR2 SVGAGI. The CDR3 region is CASSSTGTYEQYF. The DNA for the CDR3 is TGTGCCAGCAGTTCCACAGGCACCTACGAGCAGTACTTC.

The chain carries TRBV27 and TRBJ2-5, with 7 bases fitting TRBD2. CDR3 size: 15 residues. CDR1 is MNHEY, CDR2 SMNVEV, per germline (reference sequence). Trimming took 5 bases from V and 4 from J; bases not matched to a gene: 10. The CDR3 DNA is TGTGCCAGCAGTGCCTGGATGGGCGGGGGAGAGACCCAGTACTTC. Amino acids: CASSAWMGGGETQYF.

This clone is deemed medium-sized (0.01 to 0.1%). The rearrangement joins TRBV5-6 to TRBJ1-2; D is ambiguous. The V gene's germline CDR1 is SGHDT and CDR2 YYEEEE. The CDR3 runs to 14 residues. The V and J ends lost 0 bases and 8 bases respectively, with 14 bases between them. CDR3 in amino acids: CASSLVAAGFGYTF. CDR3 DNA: TGTGCCAGCAGCTTGGTAGCAGCCGGCTTCGGCTACACCTTC.

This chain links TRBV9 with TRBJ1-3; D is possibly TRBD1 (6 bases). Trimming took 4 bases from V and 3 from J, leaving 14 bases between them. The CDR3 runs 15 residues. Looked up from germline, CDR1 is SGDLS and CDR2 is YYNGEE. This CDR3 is CASSPAGTLGNTIYF. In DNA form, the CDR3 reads TGTGCCAGCAGCCCAGCCGGGACACTTGGAAACACCATATATTTT.

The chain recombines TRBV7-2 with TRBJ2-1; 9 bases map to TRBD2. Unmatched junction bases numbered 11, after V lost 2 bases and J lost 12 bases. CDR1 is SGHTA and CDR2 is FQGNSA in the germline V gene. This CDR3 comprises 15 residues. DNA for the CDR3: TGTGCCAGCAGCTTACGGACTAGCGAAATCCATTCGCAGTTCTTC. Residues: CASSLRTSEIHSQFF.

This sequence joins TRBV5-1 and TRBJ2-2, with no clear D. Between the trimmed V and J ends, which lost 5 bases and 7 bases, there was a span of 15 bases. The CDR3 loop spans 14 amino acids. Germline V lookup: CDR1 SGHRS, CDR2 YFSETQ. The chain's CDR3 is CASRLPPPNGELFF. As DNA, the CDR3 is TGCGCCAGCAGGTTACCCCCTCCTAACGGGGAGCTGTTTTTT. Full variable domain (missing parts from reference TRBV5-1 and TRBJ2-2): KAGVTQTPRYLIKTRGQQVTLSCSPISGHRSVSWYQQTPGQGLQFLFEYFSETQRNKGNFPGRFSGRQFSNSRSEMNVSTLELGDSALYLCASRLPPPNGELFFGEGSRLTVL.

The CDR3 here is CASSPPGTVGYEQYF. In DNA form, the CDR3 reads TGTGCCAGCAGCCCACCCGGGACAGTCGGCTACGAGCAGTACTTC. This chain uses TRBV6-1 with TRBJ2-7, with 7 nucleotides matching TRBD1. In germline, CDR1 is MNHNS, CDR2 SASEGT. CDR3 length: 15 amino acids. V lost 6 bases to trimming and J lost 3 bases; unmatched junction nucleotides: 11.

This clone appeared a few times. The CDR3 spells CASSFDRVGTEAFF. DNA of the CDR3: TGTGCCAGCAGCTTCGACAGGGTTGGCACTGAAGCTTTCTTT. The genes are TRBV5-6 and TRBJ1-1; TRBD1 aligns across 7 bases. Germline trimming cut 2 bases from V and 4 bases from J; bases unmatched to any gene: 5. The length of the CDR3 is 14 residues. Germline lookup yields CDR1 SGHDT and CDR2 YYEEEE.

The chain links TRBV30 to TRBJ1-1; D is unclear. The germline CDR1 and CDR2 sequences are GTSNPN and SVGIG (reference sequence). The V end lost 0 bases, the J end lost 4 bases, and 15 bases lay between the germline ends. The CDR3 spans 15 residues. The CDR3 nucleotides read TGTGCCTGGAGTGTAAAGTTTGGTCGAGGCACTGAAGCTTTCTTT. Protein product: CAWSVKFGRGTEAFF.

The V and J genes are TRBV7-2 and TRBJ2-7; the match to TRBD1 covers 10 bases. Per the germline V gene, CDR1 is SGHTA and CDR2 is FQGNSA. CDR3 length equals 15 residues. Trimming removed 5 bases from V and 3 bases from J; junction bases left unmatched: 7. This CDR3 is CASSRRDRGNYEQYF. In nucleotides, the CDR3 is TGTGCCAGCAGCCGGCGGGACAGGGGTAACTACGAGCAGTACTTC.

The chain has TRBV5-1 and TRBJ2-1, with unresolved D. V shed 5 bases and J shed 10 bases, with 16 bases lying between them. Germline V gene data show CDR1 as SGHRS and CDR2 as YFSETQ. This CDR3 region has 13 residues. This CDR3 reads CASSRVTSEEQFF. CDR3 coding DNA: TGCGCCAGCAGTCGGGTGACTTCAGAGGAGCAGTTCTTC. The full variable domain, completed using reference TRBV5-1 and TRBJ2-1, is KAGVTQTPRYLIKTRGQQVTLSCSPISGHRSVSWYQQTPGQGLQFLFEYFSETQRNKGNFPGRFSGRQFSNSRSEMNVSTLELGDSALYLCASSRVTSEEQFFGPGTRLTVL.

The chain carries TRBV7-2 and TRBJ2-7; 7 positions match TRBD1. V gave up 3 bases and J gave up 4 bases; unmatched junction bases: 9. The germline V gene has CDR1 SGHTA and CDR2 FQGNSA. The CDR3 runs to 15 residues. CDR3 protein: CASSFGYRGKYEQYF. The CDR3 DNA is TGTGCCAGCAGCTTTGGGTACAGGGGTAAATACGAGCAGTACTTC.

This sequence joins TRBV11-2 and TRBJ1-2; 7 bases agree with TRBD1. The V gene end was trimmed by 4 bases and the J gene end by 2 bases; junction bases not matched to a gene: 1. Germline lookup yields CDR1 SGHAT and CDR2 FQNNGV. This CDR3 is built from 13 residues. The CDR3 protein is CASSSQGNYGYTF. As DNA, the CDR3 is TGTGCCAGCAGCTCACAGGGGAACTATGGCTACACCTTC.

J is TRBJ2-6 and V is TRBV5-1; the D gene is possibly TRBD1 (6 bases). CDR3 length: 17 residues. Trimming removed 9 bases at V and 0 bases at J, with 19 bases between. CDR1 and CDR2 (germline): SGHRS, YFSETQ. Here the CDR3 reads CATSPRTASSGANVLTF. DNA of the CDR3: TGCGCCACCTCACCCCGGACAGCTAGCTCTGGGGCCAACGTCCTGACTTTC.

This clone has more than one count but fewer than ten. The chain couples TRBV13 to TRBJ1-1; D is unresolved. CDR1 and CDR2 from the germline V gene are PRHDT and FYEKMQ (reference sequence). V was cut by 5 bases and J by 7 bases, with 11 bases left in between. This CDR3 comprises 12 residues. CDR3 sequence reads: CASSLLFGEAFF. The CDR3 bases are TGTGCCAGCAGCCTGCTCTTCGGTGAAGCTTTCTTT.

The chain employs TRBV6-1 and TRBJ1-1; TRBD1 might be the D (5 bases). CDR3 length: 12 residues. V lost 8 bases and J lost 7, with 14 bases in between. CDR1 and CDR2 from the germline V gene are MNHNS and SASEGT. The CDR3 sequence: CASAWGGSEAFF. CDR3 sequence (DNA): TGTGCCAGCGCTTGGGGCGGGAGTGAAGCTTTCTTT.

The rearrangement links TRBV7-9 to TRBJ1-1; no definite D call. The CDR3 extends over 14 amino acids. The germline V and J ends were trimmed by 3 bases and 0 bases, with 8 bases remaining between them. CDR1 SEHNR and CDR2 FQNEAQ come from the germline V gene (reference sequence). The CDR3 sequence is CASSLEELNTEAFF. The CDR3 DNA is TGTGCCAGCAGCTTGGAGGAGCTGAACACTGAAGCTTTCTTT. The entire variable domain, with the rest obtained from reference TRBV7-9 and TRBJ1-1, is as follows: DTGVSQNPRHKITKRGQNVTFRCDPISEHNRLYWYRQTLGQGPEFLTYFQNEAQLEKSRLLSDRFSAERPKGSFSTLEIQRTEQGDSAMYLCASSLEELNTEAFFGQGTRLTVV.

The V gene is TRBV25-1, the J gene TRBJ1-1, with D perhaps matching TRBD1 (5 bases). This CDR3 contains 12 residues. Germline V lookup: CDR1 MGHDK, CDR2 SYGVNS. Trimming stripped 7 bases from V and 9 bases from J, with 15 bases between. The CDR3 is CASTAPRVKAFF. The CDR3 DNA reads TGTGCCAGCACAGCCCCCAGGGTCAAAGCTTTCTTT. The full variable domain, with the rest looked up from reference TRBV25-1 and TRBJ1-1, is EADIYQTPRYLVIGTGKKITLECSQTMGHDKMYWYQQDPGMELHLIHYSYGVNSTEKGDLSSESTVSRIRTEHFPLTLESARPSHTSQYLCASTAPRVKAFFGQGTRLTVV.

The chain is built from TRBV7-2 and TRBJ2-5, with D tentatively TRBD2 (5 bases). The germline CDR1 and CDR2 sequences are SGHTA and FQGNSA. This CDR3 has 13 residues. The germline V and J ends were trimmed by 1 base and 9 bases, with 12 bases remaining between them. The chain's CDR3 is CASSLEWAGAQYF. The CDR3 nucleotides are TGTGCCAGCAGCTTAGAGTGGGCCGGGGCCCAGTACTTC.